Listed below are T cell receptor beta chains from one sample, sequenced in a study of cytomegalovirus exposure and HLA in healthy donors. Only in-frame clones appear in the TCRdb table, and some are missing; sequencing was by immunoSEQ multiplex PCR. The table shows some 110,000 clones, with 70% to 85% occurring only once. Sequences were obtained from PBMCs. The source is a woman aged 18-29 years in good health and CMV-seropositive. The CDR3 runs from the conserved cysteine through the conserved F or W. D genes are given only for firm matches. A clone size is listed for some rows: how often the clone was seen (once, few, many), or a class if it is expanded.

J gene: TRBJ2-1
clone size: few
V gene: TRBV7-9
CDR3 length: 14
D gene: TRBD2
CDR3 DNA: TGTGCCAGCAAGAGCGGGAGGGCCGATATTGAGCAGTTCTTC
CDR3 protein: CASKSGRADIEQFF

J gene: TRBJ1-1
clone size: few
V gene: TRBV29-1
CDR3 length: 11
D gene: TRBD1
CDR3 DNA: TGCAGCGTACTGCCGGGACAGGAAGCTTTCTTT
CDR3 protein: CSVLPGQEAFF

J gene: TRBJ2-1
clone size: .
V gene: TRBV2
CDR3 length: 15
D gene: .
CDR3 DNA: TGTGCCAGCACCGAGGGCGTAAATGCCTACAATGAGCAGTTCTTC
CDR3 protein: CASTEGVNAYNEQFF

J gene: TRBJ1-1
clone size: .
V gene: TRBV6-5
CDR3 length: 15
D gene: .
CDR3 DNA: TGTGCCAGCAGTTACTCGCAACAGACGAACACTGAAGCTTTCTTT
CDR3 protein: CASSYSQQTNTEAFF

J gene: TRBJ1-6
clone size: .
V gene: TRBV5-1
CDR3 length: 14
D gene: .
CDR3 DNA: TGCGCCAGCAGAAAGGACAGCGATAATTCACCCCTCCACTTT
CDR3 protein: CASRKDSDNSPLHF

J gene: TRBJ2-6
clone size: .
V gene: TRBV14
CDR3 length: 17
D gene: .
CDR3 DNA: TGTGCCAGCAGCCCACACAAGTCCGGACTAGGGGCCAACGTCCTGACTTTC
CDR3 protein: CASSPHKSGLGANVLTF

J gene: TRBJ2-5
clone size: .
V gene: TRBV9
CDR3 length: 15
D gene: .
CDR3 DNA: TGTGCCAGCAGCGTAGACGAGGGGGTGGGGGAGACCCAGTACTTC
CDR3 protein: CASSVDEGVGETQYF

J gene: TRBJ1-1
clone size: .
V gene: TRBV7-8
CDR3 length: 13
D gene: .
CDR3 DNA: TGTGCCAGCAGCTTAGTAGAGGGCATTGAAGCTTTCTTT
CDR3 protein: CASSLVEGIEAFF

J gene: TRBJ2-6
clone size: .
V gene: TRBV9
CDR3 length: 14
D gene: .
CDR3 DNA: TGTGCCAGCAGCGCCTCCTCTGGGGCCAACGTCCTGACTTTC
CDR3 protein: CASSASSGANVLTF

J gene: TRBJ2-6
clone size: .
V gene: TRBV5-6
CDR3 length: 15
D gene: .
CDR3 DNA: TGTGCCAGCAGCTTTTGGGCATCTGGGGCCAACGTCCTGACTTTC
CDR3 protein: CASSFWASGANVLTF

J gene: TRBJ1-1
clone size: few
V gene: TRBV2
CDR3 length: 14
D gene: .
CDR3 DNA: TGTGCCAGCAGGGGAGACAGGTTGAACACTGAAGCTTTCTTT
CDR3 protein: CASRGDRLNTEAFF

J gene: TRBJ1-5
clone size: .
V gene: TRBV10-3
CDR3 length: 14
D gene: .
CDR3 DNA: TGTGCCATCAGTGGAGGGTATAGCAATCAGCCCCAGCATTTT
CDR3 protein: CAISGGYSNQPQHF

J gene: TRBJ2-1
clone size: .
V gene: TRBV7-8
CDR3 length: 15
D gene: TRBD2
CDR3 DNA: TGTGCCAGCAGCTTATCTGGTGGGACTAAACATGAGCAGTTCTTC
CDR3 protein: CASSLSGGTKHEQFF

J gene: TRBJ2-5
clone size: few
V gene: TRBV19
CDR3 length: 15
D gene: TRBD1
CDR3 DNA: TGTGCCAGTACTCCAAACCAGGGGGCTCAAGAGACCCAGTACTTC
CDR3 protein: CASTPNQGAQETQYF

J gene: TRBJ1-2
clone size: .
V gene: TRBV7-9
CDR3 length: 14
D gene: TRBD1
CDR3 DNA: TGTGCCAGCAGCCAGCAGGGACAGGCTCATGGCTACACCTTC
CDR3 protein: CASSQQGQAHGYTF

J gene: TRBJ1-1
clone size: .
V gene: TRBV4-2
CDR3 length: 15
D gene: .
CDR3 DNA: TGTGCCAGCAGCCAAGAACGGGTGGTGAACACTGAAGCTTTCTTT
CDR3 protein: CASSQERVVNTEAFF

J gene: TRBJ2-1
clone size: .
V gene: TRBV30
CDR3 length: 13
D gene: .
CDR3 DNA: TGTGCCTGGAGTCGAGGTCCCAAGGGGGAGCAGTTCTTC
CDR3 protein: CAWSRGPKGEQFF

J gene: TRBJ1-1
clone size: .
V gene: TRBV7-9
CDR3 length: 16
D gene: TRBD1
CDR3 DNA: TGTGCCAGCAGTTCCTTCGGTGGTGGACAGGGAATTGAAGCTTTCTTT
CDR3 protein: CASSSFGGGQGIEAFF

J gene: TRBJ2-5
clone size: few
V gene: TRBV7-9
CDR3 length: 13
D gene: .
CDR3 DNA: TGTGCCAGCAGCTCTACCGGCGGGGTGACCCAGTACTTC
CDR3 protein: CASSSTGGVTQYF

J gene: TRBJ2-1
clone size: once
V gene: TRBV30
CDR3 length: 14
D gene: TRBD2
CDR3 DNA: TGTGCCTCATTCCCGGGACTAGCGGGAGGAGAGCAGTTCTTC
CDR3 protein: CASFPGLAGGEQFF

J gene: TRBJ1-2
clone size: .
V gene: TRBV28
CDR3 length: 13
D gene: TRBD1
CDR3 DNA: TGTGCCAGCAGTTCGACAGGGGACTATGGCTACACCTTC
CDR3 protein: CASSSTGDYGYTF

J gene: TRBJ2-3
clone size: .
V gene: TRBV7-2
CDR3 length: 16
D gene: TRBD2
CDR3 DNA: TGTGCCAGCGGCCTCCTCGGCGGGAGTAGAACAGATACGCAGTATTTT
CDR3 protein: CASGLLGGSRTDTQYF

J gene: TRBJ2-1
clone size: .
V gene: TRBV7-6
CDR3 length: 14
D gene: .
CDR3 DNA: TGTGCCAGCAGCCCCCGCGTGGGAGAGGGTGAGCAGTTCTTC
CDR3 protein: CASSPRVGEGEQFF

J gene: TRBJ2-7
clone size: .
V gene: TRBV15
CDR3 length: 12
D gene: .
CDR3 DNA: TGTGCCACCAGCAGGGACAGCTACGAGCAGTACTTC
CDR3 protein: CATSRDSYEQYF

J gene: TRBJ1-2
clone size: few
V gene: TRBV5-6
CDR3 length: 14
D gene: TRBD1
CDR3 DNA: TGTGCCAGCAGTTCGGGACAGGGGAGATATGGCTACACCTTC
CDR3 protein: CASSSGQGRYGYTF

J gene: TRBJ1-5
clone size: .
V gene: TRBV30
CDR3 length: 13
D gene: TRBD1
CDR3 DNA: TGTGACTGGAGTGCAGGGGGCAATCAGCACCAGCATTTT
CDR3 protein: CDWSAGGNQHQHF

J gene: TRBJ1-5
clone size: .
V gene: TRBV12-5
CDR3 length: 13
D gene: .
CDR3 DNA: TGTGCTAGTGCCCTAGGAGGTGGACAGCCCCAGCATTTT
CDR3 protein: CASALGGGQPQHF

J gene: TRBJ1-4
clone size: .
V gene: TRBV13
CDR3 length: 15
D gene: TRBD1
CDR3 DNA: TGTGCCAGCAGCTCCCAGGACAGGAGGAATGAAAAACTGTTTTTT
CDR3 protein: CASSSQDRRNEKLFF

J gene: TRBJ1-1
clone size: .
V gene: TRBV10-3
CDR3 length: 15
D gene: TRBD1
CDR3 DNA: TGTGCCATCAGTGATCCCGGGACAGGGCCTGCTGAAGCTTTCTTT
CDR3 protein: CAISDPGTGPAEAFF

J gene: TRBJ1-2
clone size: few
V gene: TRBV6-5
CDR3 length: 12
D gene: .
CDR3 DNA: TGTGCCAGCAGTTCCGTTAACTATGGCTACACCTTC
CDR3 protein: CASSSVNYGYTF

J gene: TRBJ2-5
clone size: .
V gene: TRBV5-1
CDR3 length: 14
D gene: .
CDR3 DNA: TGCGCCAGCAGCTTCCTACAGGGGGGGGAGACCCAGTACTTC
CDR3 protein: CASSFLQGGETQYF

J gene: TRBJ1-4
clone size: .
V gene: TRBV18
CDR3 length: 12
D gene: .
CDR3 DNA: TGTGCCAGCTCACCGGGGGGTGAAAAACTGTTTTTT
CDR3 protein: CASSPGGEKLFF

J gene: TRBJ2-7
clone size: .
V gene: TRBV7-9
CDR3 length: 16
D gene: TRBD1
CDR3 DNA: TGTGCCAGCAGCTTAGTAGGACAGGGGAACCCCTACGAGCAGTACTTC
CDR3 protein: CASSLVGQGNPYEQYF

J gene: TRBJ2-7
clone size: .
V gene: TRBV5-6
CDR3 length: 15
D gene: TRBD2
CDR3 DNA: TGTGCCAGCAGCTTGGGAGGGACTAAAACCTACGAGCAGTACTTC
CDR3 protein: CASSLGGTKTYEQYF

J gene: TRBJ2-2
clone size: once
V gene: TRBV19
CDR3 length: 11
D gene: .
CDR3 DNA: TGTGCCAGTAACTTTGCCGGGGAGCTGTTTTTT
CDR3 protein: CASNFAGELFF

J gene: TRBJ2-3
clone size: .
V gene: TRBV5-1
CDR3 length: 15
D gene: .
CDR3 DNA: TGCGCCAGCAGCTTGGCAGGCAGGAGCACAGATACGCAGTATTTT
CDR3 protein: CASSLAGRSTDTQYF

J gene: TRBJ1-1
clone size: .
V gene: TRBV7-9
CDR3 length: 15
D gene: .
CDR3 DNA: TGTGCCAGCAGCTTCGCTCAGGGGAGGAACACTGAAGCTTTCTTT
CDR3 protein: CASSFAQGRNTEAFF

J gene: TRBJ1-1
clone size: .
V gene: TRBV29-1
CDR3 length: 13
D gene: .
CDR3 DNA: TGCAGCGCCGGTCGGGGGACGAGGACTGAAGCTTTCTTT
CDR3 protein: CSAGRGTRTEAFF

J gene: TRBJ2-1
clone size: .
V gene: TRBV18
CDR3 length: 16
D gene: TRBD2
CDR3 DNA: TGTGCCAGCTCACCACGGGAATTAGCGGGAACCAATGAGCAGTTCTTC
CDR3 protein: CASSPRELAGTNEQFF

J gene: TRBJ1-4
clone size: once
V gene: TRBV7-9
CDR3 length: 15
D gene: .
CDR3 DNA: TGTGCCAGCAGCGCACTTGGACGGTCAGGGGAAAAACTGTTTTTT
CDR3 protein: CASSALGRSGEKLFF

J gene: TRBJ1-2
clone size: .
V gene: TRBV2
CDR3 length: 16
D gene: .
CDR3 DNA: TGTGCCAGCACTACCCTACCGGGCCAAGGGGCCAATGGCTACACCTTC
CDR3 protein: CASTTLPGQGANGYTF

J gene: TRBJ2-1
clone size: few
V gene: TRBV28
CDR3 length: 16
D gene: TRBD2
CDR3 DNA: TGTGCCAGCAGTTCCGGACTAGCGGGAGAGATCAATGAGCAGTTCTTC
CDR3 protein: CASSSGLAGEINEQFF

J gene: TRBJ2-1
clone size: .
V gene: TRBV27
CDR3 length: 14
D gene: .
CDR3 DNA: TGTGCCAGCAGTTATAAAGAAGGAGGGGATGAGCAGTTCTTC
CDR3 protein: CASSYKEGGDEQFF

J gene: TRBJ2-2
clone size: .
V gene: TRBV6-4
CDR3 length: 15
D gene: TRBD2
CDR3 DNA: TGTGCCAGCAGTGACTCCGGGGGAGGGGCCGGGGAGCTGTTTTTT
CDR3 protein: CASSDSGGGAGELFF

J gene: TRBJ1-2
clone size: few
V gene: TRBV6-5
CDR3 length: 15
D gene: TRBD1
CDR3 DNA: TGTGCCAGCAGTTACTCGACTGGCAGGGGGGATGGCTACACCTTC
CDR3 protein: CASSYSTGRGDGYTF

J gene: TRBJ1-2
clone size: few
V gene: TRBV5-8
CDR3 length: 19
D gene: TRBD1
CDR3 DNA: TGTGCCAGCAGGTTCGCCTTTCCGGGACAGGGCAGTTTTAACTATGGCTACACCTTC
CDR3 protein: CASRFAFPGQGSFNYGYTF

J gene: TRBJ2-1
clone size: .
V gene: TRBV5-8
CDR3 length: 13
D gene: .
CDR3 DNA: TGTGCCAGCAGCTTCGGACTCCGCAATGAGCAGTTCTTC
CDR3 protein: CASSFGLRNEQFF

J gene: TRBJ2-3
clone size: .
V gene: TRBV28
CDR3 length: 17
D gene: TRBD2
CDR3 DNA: TGTGCCAGCACCGGACAGGGACTAGCGGGAGCCCCAGATACGCAGTATTTT
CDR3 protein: CASTGQGLAGAPDTQYF

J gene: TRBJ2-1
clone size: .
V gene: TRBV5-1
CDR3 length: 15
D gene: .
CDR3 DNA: TGCGCCAGCAGCTTATCAGGTCGCTCCTACAATGAGCAGTTCTTC
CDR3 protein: CASSLSGRSYNEQFF

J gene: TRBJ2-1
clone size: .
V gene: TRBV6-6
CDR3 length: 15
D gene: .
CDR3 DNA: TGTGCCAGCAGTTATGCGGGTAGCTCCTACAATGAGCAGTTCTTC
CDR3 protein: CASSYAGSSYNEQFF

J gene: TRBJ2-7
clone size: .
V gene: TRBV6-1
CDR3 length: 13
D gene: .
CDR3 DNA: TGTGCCAGCACCGGCAGGTCCTCCTACGAGCAGTACTTC
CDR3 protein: CASTGRSSYEQYF

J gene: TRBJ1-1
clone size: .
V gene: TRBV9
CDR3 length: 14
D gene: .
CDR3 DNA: TGTGCCAGCAGCGTAGCAGGGGAGAACACTGAAGCTTTCTTT
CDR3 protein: CASSVAGENTEAFF

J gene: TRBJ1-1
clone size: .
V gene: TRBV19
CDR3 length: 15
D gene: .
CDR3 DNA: TGTGCCAGTAGCCATGGTGGAGCACCGAACACTGAAGCTTTCTTT
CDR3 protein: CASSHGGAPNTEAFF

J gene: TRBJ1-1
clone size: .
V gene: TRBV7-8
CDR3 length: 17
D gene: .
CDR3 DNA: TGTGCCCCCGTGGTTGGGACTCGACTTAACATGAACACTGAAGCTTTCTTT
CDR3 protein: CAPVVGTRLNMNTEAFF

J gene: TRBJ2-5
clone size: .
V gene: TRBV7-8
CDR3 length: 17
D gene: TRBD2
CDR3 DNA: TGTGCCAGCAGCTTAGCATTGGAGCGGGAGTGGCAAGAGACCCAGTACTTC
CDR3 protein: CASSLALEREWQETQYF